The 15 T cell receptor beta chains given below trace back to one sample, sequenced in a study of T cell responses to AZD1222 COVID-19 vaccine. Only in-frame clones appear in the TCRdb table, and some are missing; sequencing was by immunoSEQ multiplex PCR. The data show about 120,000 clones, roughly 90% seen once. The sequencing here drew on peripheral blood, taken on day 0 of AZD1222 vaccination. These receptors originate from an adult in good health.

On this clone: The junction departs from the called germline gene at one end, perhaps through a read error. The chain joins TRBV7-6 to TRBJ2-1; 12 bases align to TRBD2. The germline V gene encodes CDR1 SGHVS and CDR2 FNYEAQ. The CDR3 totals 18 residues. The CDR3 region has the DNA TGTGCCAGCAGCCTAGCGGGGGGGCGGGAGCGGGCGTACAATGAGCAGTTCTTC. Translation: CASSLAGGRERAYNEQFF.

V usage is TRBV27 and J usage is TRBJ2-1; 8 bases are a match to TRBD1. Germline loops: CDR1 MNHEY, CDR2 SMNVEV (reference sequence). The V and J ends lost 6 bases and 6 bases, in that order; junction bases with no gene match: 7. This CDR3 comprises 14 residues. The CDR3 spells CASSLNTGGNEQFF. CDR3 nucleotide sequence: TGTGCCAGCAGCCTGAATACAGGGGGCAATGAGCAGTTCTTC.

The gene calls are TRBV6-6 and TRBJ2-1; D may be TRBD1 (6 bases). The V end lost 6 bases, the J end lost 6 bases, and 12 bases lay between the germline ends. There are 13 residues in the CDR3. Germline CDR1 and CDR2: MNHNY and SVGAGI (reference sequence). CDR3 sequence reads: CASRGTGFNEQFF. Written as DNA, the CDR3 is TGTGCCAGCAGGGGTACAGGGTTCAATGAGCAGTTCTTC.

The rearrangement joins TRBV28 to TRBJ1-5; 7 nucleotides match TRBD1. V gave up 6 bases and J gave up 4 bases; unmatched junction bases: 9. This CDR3 contains 15 residues. Germline CDR1 reads MDHEN; CDR2 reads SYDVKM. In DNA form, the CDR3 reads TGTGCCAGCAGATGGGACAGCCCAGGGAATCAGCCCCAGCATTTT. Amino acid sequence: CASRWDSPGNQPQHF.

The chain combines TRBV5-1 with TRBJ1-1; no clear D. V was trimmed by 6 bases and J by 8 bases, leaving 23 bases between them. CDR3 size: 15 residues. Germline V gene sequence: CDR1 SGHRS, CDR2 YFSETQ. The CDR3 region has the DNA TGCGCCAGCACCTCGGGCTCCGGGTTTGACAAAGAAGCTTTCTTT. This codes for CASTSGSGFDKEAFF. The full variable domain, with the rest looked up from reference TRBV5-1 and TRBJ1-1, is KAGVTQTPRYLIKTRGQQVTLSCSPISGHRSVSWYQQTPGQGLQFLFEYFSETQRNKGNFPGRFSGRQFSNSRSEMNVSTLELGDSALYLCASTSGSGFDKEAFFGQGTRLTVV.

The chain employs TRBV29-1 and TRBJ1-2; D remains ambiguous. Trimming left V 5 bases short and J 0 bases short, with 19 bases between. Germline V gene sequence: CDR1 SQVTM, CDR2 ANQGSEA. CDR3 length: 16 amino acids. CDR3 amino acids: CSVSPIWTVANYGYTF. In DNA, the CDR3 is TGCAGCGTTTCCCCTATATGGACCGTAGCTAACTATGGCTACACCTTC.

The chain uses TRBV27 and TRBJ1-1, with no clear D. Germline V gene data show CDR1 as MNHEY and CDR2 as SMNVEV (reference sequence). V lost 6 bases to trimming and J lost 3 bases, with 14 bases between them. The CDR3 is made up of 14 amino acids. CDR3 sequence (DNA): TGTGCCAGCAGACCTAGAAGGTGGGACACTGAAGCTTTCTTT. The encoded protein is CASRPRRWDTEAFF.

V and J are TRBV2 and TRBJ2-7; no firm D call. This CDR3 contains 13 residues. Germline values: CDR1 SNHLY, CDR2 FYNNEI. Trimming stripped 3 bases from V and 4 bases from J, with 10 bases between. The CDR3 nucleotides read TGTGCCAGCAGTGATCGGGTTAATTACGAGCAGTACTTC. It translates to CASSDRVNYEQYF. Full variable domain (rest looked up from reference TRBV2 and TRBJ2-7): EPEVTQTPSHQVTQMGQEVILRCVPISNHLYFYWYRQILGQKVEFLVSFYNNEISEKSEIFDDQFSVERPDGSNFTLKIRSTKLEDSAMYFCASSDRVNYEQYFGPGTRLTVT.

The chain uses TRBV7-8 and TRBJ2-2; D is unresolved. The length of the CDR3 is 15 residues. V lost 6 bases and J lost 2, with 13 bases in between. Germline V lookup: CDR1 SGHVS, CDR2 FQNEAQ. The CDR3 coding sequence is TGTGCCAGCAGACCTGGCGGCGGAAACACCGGGGAGCTGTTTTTT. Amino acid sequence: CASRPGGGNTGELFF.

This chain links TRBV9 with TRBJ1-6; D gene uncertain. CDR1 and CDR2 from the germline V gene are SGDLS and YYNGEE. The CDR3 is 13 residues long. V lost 0 bases and J lost 14, with 12 bases in between. CDR3 DNA sequence: TGTGCCAGCAGCGTAGACCGGGAGGAGGCCCTCCACTTT. Protein: CASSVDREEALHF.

This clone was seen only once. The chain couples TRBV5-1 to TRBJ1-2, with D unclear. The CDR3 has 16 amino acids. V dropped 0 bases and J dropped 0 bases, with 12 bases sitting between them. Germline V gene data show CDR1 as SGHRS and CDR2 as YFSETQ. The CDR3 region is CASSLADGVPNYGYTF. CDR3 DNA: TGCGCCAGCAGCTTGGCCGATGGGGTCCCTAACTATGGCTACACCTTC.

The chain recombines TRBV24-1 with TRBJ1-3; D may be TRBD1 (5 bases). The CDR3 spans 15 residues. Per the germline V gene, CDR1 is KGHDR and CDR2 is SFDVKD. The ends were cut back, 4 bases at V and 0 bases at J, with 9 bases in the middle. The CDR3 DNA sequence: TGTGCCACCAGTGACTCGGGACGCTCTGGAAACACCATATATTTT. Translation gives CATSDSGRSGNTIYF.

The sample holds a few counts of this clone. The gene calls are TRBV10-3 and TRBJ2-7; D perhaps matches TRBD1 (5 bases). Germline V gene sequence: CDR1 ENHRY, CDR2 SYGVKD. The CDR3 covers 14 residues. V shed 0 bases and J shed 3 bases, with 9 bases lying between them. The CDR3 loop reads CAISESGRDYEQYF. The CDR3 nucleotides read TGTGCCATCAGTGAGTCGGGCAGGGACTACGAGCAGTACTTC.

This clone was counted a single time. This chain connects TRBV7-9 to TRBJ1-6; a weak D match, TRBD1 (5 bases). Germline-derived CDR1 and CDR2 are SEHNR and FQNEAQ (reference sequence). This CDR3 is 14 amino acids long. Deletions cut 1 base from V and 10 bases from J, with 11 bases between. This chain's CDR3 is CASSLELQGSPLHF. The CDR3, as DNA: TGTGCCAGCAGCTTAGAATTGCAGGGCTCACCCCTCCACTTT.

The V call is TRBV18, the J call TRBJ1-4, with 9 bases identical to TRBD1. The CDR3 has 13 residues. V trimming: 2 bases; J trimming: 8 bases; junction bases outside the gene matches: 0. Looked up from germline, CDR1 is KGHSH and CDR2 is LQKENI. CDR3 in amino acids: CASSPGTGEKLFF. The CDR3 nucleotides are TGTGCCAGCTCACCAGGGACAGGGGAAAAACTGTTTTTT.